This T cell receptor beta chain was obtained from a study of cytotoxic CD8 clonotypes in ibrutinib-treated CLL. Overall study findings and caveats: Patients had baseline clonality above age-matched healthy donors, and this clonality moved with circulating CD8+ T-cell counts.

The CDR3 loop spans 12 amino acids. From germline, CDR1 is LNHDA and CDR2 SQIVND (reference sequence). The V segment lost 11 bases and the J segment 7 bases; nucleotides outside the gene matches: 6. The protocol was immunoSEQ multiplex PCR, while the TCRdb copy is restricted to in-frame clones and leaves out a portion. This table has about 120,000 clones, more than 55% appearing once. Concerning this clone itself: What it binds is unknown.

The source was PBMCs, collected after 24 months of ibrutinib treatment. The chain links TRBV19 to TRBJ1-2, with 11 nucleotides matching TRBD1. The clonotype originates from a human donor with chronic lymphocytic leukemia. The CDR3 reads CAGRTGGFGYTF. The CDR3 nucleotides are TGTGCCGGGCGGACAGGGGGCTTTGGCTACACCTTC.